The present TCR beta chain was sequenced within a study of T cell clonotyping in hematopoietic cell transplantation. Study context: Cytoreduction preceded collection of pretransplant recipient samples.

The study's findings and limits: Higher Inverse Simpson Index values in graft donor and pretransplant recipient predicted broader posttransplant TCR diversity. Few recipient clonotypes overlapped donors; over 95% were de novo at given depth. Recipient TCR diversity dropped after transplant; expanded clonotypes rose from day 30 to 180.

Time point of the sample: recipient sample about 28 days before transplant, after cytoreduction. Worth noting for this clone: Its antigen is unidentified.

Sequencing was performed with immunoSEQ multiplex PCR; in TCRdb, only in-frame clones are kept and a portion is missing. The repertoire includes roughly 48,000 clones, 82% of them detected once, and approximately 5.4% sits in the top ten. CDR3 size: 15 residues. The V gene lost 0 bases and the J gene lost 7 bases, with 16 bases spanning the gap. The germline V gene encodes CDR1 SGHRS and CDR2 YFSETQ. The receptor comes from a man in his 60s with myelodysplastic syndrome. Some clones in this sample may be carry-over from other donors' samples. The sequencing used peripheral blood mononuclear cells, collected before stem cell transplant. The rearrangement links TRBV5-1 to TRBJ1-2; D might be TRBD1 (5 bases). The CDR3 spells CASSLESGLLGGYTF. The CDR3 nucleotides read TGCGCCAGCAGCTTGGAATCGGGGCTACTGGGTGGCTACACCTTC.